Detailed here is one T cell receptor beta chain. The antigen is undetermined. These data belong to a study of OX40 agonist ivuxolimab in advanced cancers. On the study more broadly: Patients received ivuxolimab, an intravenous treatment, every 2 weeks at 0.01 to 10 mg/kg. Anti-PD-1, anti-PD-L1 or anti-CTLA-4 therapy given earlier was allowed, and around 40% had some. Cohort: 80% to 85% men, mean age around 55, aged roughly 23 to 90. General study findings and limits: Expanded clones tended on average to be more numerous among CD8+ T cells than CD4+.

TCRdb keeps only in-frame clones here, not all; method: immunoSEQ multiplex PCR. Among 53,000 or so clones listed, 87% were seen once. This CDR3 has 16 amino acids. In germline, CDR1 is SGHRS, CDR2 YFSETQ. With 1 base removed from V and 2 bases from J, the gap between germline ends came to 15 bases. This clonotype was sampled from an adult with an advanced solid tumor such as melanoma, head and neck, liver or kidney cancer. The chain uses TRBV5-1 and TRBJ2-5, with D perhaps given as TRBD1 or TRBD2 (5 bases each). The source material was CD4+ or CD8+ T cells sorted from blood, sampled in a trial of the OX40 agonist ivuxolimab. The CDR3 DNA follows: TGCGCCAGCAGCTTGTTTACAGGCGGGCGGCAAGAGACCCAGTACTTC. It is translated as CASSLFTGGRQETQYF.